The present TCR beta chain was sequenced within a study of T cell responses to AZD1222 COVID-19 vaccine (dated by TCRdb to the early 2020s). Context from the whole study: TCR sequencing covered more than 230 trial participants: nearly 210 given two doses of AZD1222 and around 25 given two doses of MenACWY control vaccine. Enrollment into the trials was organized by age into subgroups of 18-55, 56-69 and 70-plus years, and those subgroups contained roughly 140, 27 and 60 TCR-sequenced participants, respectively. Study-wide findings and limitations: In the small 56-69-year group, the increase in depth fell short of significance, most likely because of low power. Conclusions about previously exposed vaccinees are limited, since just five or six AZD1222 recipients were seropositive for SARS-CoV-2 at baseline. Reportedly, close to half of the unique spike-specific TCRs recognized epitopes lying outside the regions that are mutated in the B.1.351 and B.1.1.7 variants. Participants were mostly white British, with more females than males. The authors suggested clonal diversity may have been underestimated. The vaccine-associated CD4 TCRs covered the entire spike protein, and the dominant responses fell in regions 160-218 and 743-854. Because no day 14 peak-response samples were available, repertoires were characterized only after the peak T cell response. Spike-specific TCR breadth and depth rose significantly after two AZD1222 doses compared with day 0 and with MenACWY recipients.

In the case of this clone: This clone's antigen is unknown. Per-base quality was not reported, and no clone a single base away is much larger than it.

The CDR3 contains 16 residues, cysteine and phenylalanine counted. The retained sequence is limited to the CDR3, 48 bases, with the frame set at the first base. The germline V gene (reference sequence) provides CDR1 SEHNR and CDR2 FQNEAQ. Germline trimming amounts to 2 bases on V and 0 bases on J, with 6 as the count of junction bases outside the gene matches. This sample's time point label indicates: baseline before first vaccination. The treatment or condition label of this sample denotes: meningococcal conjugate vaccine given as trial control. The vaccinee samples were drawn from two UK trials, COV001 and COV002, one of which was a single-blind randomized controlled phase 2/3 trial testing AZD1222 (ChAdOx1 nCoV-19) in healthy adults. For TCRbeta chain sequencing, PBMC samples from trial participants were taken at day 0 and at day 28 after the second dose. The CDR3 regions of human TCRbeta chains were analyzed by immunosequencing. Turning to the authors' computational methods: Repertoire TCRs were checked for matches against a reference library of SARS-CoV-2-specific TCRs that had been generated using the MIRA antigen-specificity platform. Breadth was defined as the fraction of unique TCRs that were SARS-CoV-2-associated, and depth was defined as the fraction of total T cells that were SARS-CoV-2-associated. Using the MIRA data, each spike-specific TCR was assigned both to the spike region to which the TCR was reactive and to a CD4 or CD8 class. Log10-transformed breadth and depth values were compared by one-way ANOVA with Sidak's multiple comparisons tests. Imported from immuneACCESS, the table was reduced by TCRdb to in-frame sequences with V and J called. These copies leave out some clones; in studies compared against another copy, an unresolved V gene accounts for under half, and the cause of the remainder is not known. V, J and clone size are those of that table, while D and trimming were read from the DNA. The sample contains 95,000 to 150,000 clones, more than 85% of them found a single time. The ten largest account for 11% of the sample.

This TCR was sampled from an adult in good health. The specimen comprised peripheral blood, sampled on day 0 of MenACWY control vaccination. The sequence joins TRBV7-9 to TRBJ2-5; a stretch of 7 junction bases matches TRBD2. The DNA sequence is given as TGTGCCAGCAGCTTACCGCTAGCGGCGTACCAAGAGACCCAGTACTTC. This is translated as CASSLPLAAYQETQYF.